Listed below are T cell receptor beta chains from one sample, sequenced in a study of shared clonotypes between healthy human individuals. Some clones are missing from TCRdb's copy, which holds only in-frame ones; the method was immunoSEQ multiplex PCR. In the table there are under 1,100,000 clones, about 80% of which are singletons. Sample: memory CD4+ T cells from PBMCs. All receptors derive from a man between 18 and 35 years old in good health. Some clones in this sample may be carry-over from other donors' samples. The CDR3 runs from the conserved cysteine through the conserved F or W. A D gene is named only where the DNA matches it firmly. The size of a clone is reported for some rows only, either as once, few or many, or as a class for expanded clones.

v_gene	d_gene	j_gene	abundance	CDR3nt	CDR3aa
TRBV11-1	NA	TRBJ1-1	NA	TGTGCCAGCAGCTTGGAGGGAAGTGAAGCTTTCTTT	CASSLEGSEAFF
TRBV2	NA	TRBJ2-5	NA	TGTGCCAGCAGTGAAGACCGGGGAGGAGAGACCCAGTACTTC	CASSEDRGGETQYF
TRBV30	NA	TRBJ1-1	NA	TGTGCCTGGAATGAGGGAACTGAAGCTTTCTTT	CAWNEGTEAFF
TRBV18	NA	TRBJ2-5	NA	TGTGCCAGCTCACCGAGCCCTATCGGGGAGACCCAGTACTTC	CASSPSPIGETQYF
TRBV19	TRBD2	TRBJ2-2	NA	TGTGCCAGTAGTCTTCTCGGTGAGCGGGGCACCGGGGAGCTGTTTTTT	CASSLLGERGTGELFF
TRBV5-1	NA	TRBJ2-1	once	TGCGCCAGCAGCTCCCCGGATGGGGGGCCCGCTCACCCCCGTTACAATGAGCAGTTCTTC	CASSSPDGGPAHPRYNEQFF
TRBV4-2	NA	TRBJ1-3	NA	TGTGCCAGCAGCCGTTGGCAGGGGCCTAACTCTGGAAACACCATATATTTT	CASSRWQGPNSGNTIYF
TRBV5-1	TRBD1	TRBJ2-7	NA	TGCGCCAGCAGCCCGGGACAGGGGGATGGAAACGAGCAGTACTTC	CASSPGQGDGNEQYF
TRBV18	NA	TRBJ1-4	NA	TGTGCCAGCTCCCCACCGGGGAGCAGGGACGGGGGGCGAAAACTGTTTTTT	CASSPPGSRDGGRKLFF
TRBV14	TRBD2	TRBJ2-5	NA	TGTGCCAGCAGCCAAGATCAACTAGCGCGTCAAGAGACCCAGTACTTC	CASSQDQLARQETQYF
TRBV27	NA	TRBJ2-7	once	TGTGCCAGCAGTTTAATCGGGACAATGGGCTACGAGCAGTACTTC	CASSLIGTMGYEQYF
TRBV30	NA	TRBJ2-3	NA	TGTGCCTGGAAAATCACGGATACGCAGTATTTT	CAWKITDTQYF
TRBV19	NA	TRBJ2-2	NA	TGTGCCAGTAGTATTGGGTTACGGGGGCGAGACAAGAGTGGGCGAGACACCGGGGAGCTGTTTTTT	CASSIGLRGRDKSGRDTGELFF
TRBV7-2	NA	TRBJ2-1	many	TGTGCCAGCACCCCGGCGCGGGATAATGAGCAGTTCTTC	CASTPARDNEQFF
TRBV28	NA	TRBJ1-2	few	TGTGCCAGCAGTCAAACACCCCGCTACACCTTC	CASSQTPRYTF
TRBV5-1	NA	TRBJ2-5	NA	TGCGCCAGCAGCTTGGAAGGAGGGCAAGAGACCCAGTACTTC	CASSLEGGQETQYF
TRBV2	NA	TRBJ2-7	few	TGTGCCATCAGCAGGGGGGCTACCACCTACGAGCAGTACTTC	CAISRGATTYEQYF
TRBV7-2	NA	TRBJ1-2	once	TGTGCCAGCAGCTTACGGACAGACTATGGCTACACCTTC	CASSLRTDYGYTF
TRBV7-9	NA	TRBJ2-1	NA	TGTGCCAGCAGCTTAGGTGGCAGCCTGGGTGAGCAGTTCTTC	CASSLGGSLGEQFF